The clone carrying this T cell receptor (beta chain) has only a few counts. Its antigen is still unknown. This CDR3 has 12 amino acids. CDR1 and CDR2 from the germline V gene are SEHNR and FQNEAQ (reference sequence). Between the trimmed V and J ends, which lost 2 bases and 3 bases, there was a span of 4 bases. The sample originates from a study of T-cell memory formation after mild COVID-19. TCRdb itself ran the 5' RACE reads through MiXCR, one entry per CDR3 protein. The sample has approximately 350,000 distinct CDR3 sequences; 13% are singletons. Notes on the study in general: Clones that contracted from day 15 to 85 had balanced CD4/CD8; later expanders were CD4+ biased. The study found contracting CD4+ clones mainly in CM and EM and contracting CD8+ clones in EMRA.

The TCR was taken from a man in his late teens or twenties who had mild COVID-19 (a few samples of this study predate the infection). Cell type and time point are not known. The J gene is TRBJ2-5, the V gene TRBV7-9; D unclear. The sample taken for sequencing was PBMCs or a T cell subset sorted from them (not recorded which). As DNA, the CDR3 is TGTGCCAGCAGCTTATGGGAAGAGACCCAGTACTTC. Its protein product is CASSLWEETQYF.